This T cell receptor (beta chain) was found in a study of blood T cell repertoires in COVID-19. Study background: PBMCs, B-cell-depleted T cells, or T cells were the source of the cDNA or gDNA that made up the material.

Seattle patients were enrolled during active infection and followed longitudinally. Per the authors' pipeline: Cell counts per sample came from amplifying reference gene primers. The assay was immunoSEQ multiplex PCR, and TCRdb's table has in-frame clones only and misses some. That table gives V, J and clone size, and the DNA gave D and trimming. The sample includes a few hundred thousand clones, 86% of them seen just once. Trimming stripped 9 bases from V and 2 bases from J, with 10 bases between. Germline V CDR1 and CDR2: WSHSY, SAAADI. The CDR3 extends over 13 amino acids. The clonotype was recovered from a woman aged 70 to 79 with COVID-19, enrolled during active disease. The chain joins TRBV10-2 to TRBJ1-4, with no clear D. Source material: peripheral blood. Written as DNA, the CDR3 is TGCGCCAGTGGGCCCTCCACTAATGAAAAACTGTTTTTT. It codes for CASGPSTNEKLFF.